These 23 T cell receptor beta chains were all obtained from the same sample, sequenced in a study of blood T cell repertoires in COVID-19. This table comes from immunoSEQ multiplex PCR, and its TCRdb copy is limited to in-frame clones, with some not included. The sample yields 140,000 or so clones, 79% seen once. Sequenced: peripheral blood. The source of these receptors is a woman in her sixties or seventies with COVID-19, enrolled during active disease.

The rearrangement uses TRBV7-2 and TRBJ2-1, with a tentative D call TRBD1 (5 bases). The length of the CDR3 is 15 residues. Trimming shortened V by 3 bases and J by 6 bases, and 15 bases separated the two germline ends. Germline values: CDR1 SGHTA, CDR2 FQGNSA. CDR3 region: CASSLGQGNFNEQFF. The CDR3 DNA reads as TGTGCCAGCAGCTTGGGCCAGGGTAATTTCAATGAGCAGTTCTTC.

This clone showed up just a few times. The CDR3 is CAWSSTGSWSDGYSGNTIYF. The DNA for the CDR3 is TGTGCCTGGAGTTCCACGGGGTCGTGGTCCGACGGTTACTCTGGAAACACCATATATTTT. The chain carries TRBV30 and TRBJ1-3; D gene unclear. The ends were cut back, 2 bases at V and 0 bases at J, with 26 bases in the middle. CDR3 length: 20 amino acids. Germline CDR1 reads GTSNPN; CDR2 reads SVGIG (reference sequence).

This clone has only a few counts. This rearrangement joins TRBV13 to TRBJ1-2; 11 nucleotides agree with TRBD1. Germline values: CDR1 PRHDT, CDR2 FYEKMQ (reference sequence). The CDR3 runs to 15 residues. The trim removed 5 bases at V and 4 bases at J, leaving 6 bases unmatched. In DNA form, the CDR3 reads TGTGCCAGCAGCCCAAGTGGGACAGGGGGCTATGGCTACACCTTC. Its protein product is CASSPSGTGGYGYTF.

The chain has TRBV7-8 and TRBJ1-2; D gene unclear. The germline V gene encodes CDR1 SGHVS and CDR2 FQNEAQ. This CDR3 is built from 14 residues. Trimming removed 5 bases from V and 2 bases from J, with 12 bases in between. The CDR3 DNA is TGTGCCAGCAGCGGGTTTACAGAGAACTATGGCTACACCTTC. This sequence encodes CASSGFTENYGYTF.

The V call is TRBV6-5, the J call TRBJ1-1; the D gene is possibly TRBD1 (6 bases). The CDR3 is 15 residues long. Looked up from germline, CDR1 is MNHEY and CDR2 is SVGAGI. The V gene lost 6 bases and the J gene lost 6 bases, with 20 bases spanning the gap. The CDR3 loop reads CASRRWGQGESEAFF. The CDR3 DNA is TGTGCCAGCAGGAGGTGGGGGCAGGGTGAATCTGAAGCTTTCTTT.

J is TRBJ1-2 and V is TRBV3-1 (or the pseudogene TRBV3-2), with unresolved D. CDR1 LGHDT and CDR2 YNNKEL come from the germline V gene (reference sequence). V gave up 1 base and J gave up 2 bases, with 11 bases separating them. The CDR3 is made up of 15 amino acids. As DNA, the CDR3 is TGTGCCAGCAGCCAAGCAGCTCAGGCCAACTATGGCTACACCTTC. It specifies CASSQAAQANYGYTF.

Points on this clone: One end of the junction fails to match germline, which may point to a read error. The rearrangement uses TRBV7-7 and TRBJ2-6, with D perhaps matching TRBD1 (6 bases). The V gene's germline CDR1 is SSHAT and CDR2 FNYEAQ (reference sequence). The CDR3 is 15 residues long. Written as DNA, the CDR3 is TGTGCTAGCAGCCCGACAGGCCCTGGGGCCAACGTCCTGACTTTC. Residues: CASSPTGPGANVLTF.

V usage is TRBV6-2 or TRBV6-3 and J usage is TRBJ2-1, with TRBD2 matching 12 bases. V lost 6 bases, J lost 6 bases, and 9 bases stayed unmatched. This CDR3 is 16 amino acids long. In germline, CDR1 is MNHEY, CDR2 SVGEGT. CDR3 DNA: TGTGCCAGCAGCGAACTAGCGGGGGGCCATGTCAATGAGCAGTTCTTC. Translation: CASSELAGGHVNEQFF.

The V gene is TRBV27, the J gene TRBJ1-2; the D is unclear. The CDR3 runs to 13 residues. Deletions cut 4 bases from V and 8 bases from J, with 14 bases between. CDR1 and CDR2 from the germline V gene are MNHEY and SMNVEV (reference sequence). CDR3 in DNA: TGTGCCAGCAGTTCCCGGGGAGGGAACGGCTACACCTTC. This codes for CASSSRGGNGYTF.

The genes are TRBV6-5 and TRBJ2-3; maybe TRBD2 (6 bases). CDR3 size: 14 residues. Between the trimmed V and J ends, which lost 4 bases and 0 bases, there was a span of 8 bases. In germline, CDR1 is MNHEY, CDR2 SVGAGI. CDR3 nucleotides: TGTGCCAGCAGTTCGGCGGGGAGCACAGATACGCAGTATTTT. Amino acids: CASSSAGSTDTQYF.

The CDR3 loop reads CASSLQGTLYF. The CDR3 coding sequence is TGTGCCAGCAGCCTACAGGGAACTTTATATTTT. This rearrangement joins TRBV7-8 to TRBJ1-3; maybe TRBD1 (6 bases). V was clipped by 5 bases and J by 14 bases, with 13 bases between them. Germline V lookup: CDR1 SGHVS, CDR2 FQNEAQ. The CDR3 covers 11 residues.

This rearrangement joins TRBV3-1 (or the pseudogene TRBV3-2) to TRBJ1-1, with no clear D. CDR3 length equals 13 residues. The germline gives CDR1 LGHDT, CDR2 YNNKEL (reference sequence). V lost 6 bases and J lost 1, with 9 bases in between. The CDR3 loop reads CASRRTANTEAFF. The DNA for the CDR3 is TGTGCCAGCAGGCGTACAGCGAACACTGAAGCTTTCTTT.

The chain links TRBV13 to TRBJ2-1; 12 nucleotides match TRBD2. V lost 4 bases, J lost 7 bases, and 11 bases stayed unmatched. Looked up from germline, CDR1 is PRHDT and CDR2 is FYEKMQ (reference sequence). The CDR3 extends over 17 amino acids. The CDR3 protein is CASSWGSLAGGRNEQFF. The CDR3 DNA reads as TGTGCCAGCAGCTGGGGATCTCTAGCGGGGGGGCGAAATGAGCAGTTCTTC.

V gene TRBV2 combines with J gene TRBJ2-7; TRBD1 agrees at 8 bases. CDR1 SNHLY and CDR2 FYNNEI come from the germline V gene. There are 14 residues in the CDR3. With 5 bases clipped from V and 2 bases from J, the junction kept 5 bases outside the gene matches. The CDR3 is CASSPGQGAYEQYF. In DNA, the CDR3 is TGTGCCAGCAGTCCCGGACAGGGTGCCTACGAGCAGTACTTC.

The chain recombines TRBV2 with TRBJ1-4; no reliable D call. The CDR3 runs 15 residues. The ends were cut back, 5 bases at V and 2 bases at J, with 12 bases in the middle. Per germline, CDR1 SNHLY and CDR2 FYNNEI. As DNA, the CDR3 is TGTGCCAGCAGTAGACTAATAGGGACTAATGAAAAACTGTTTTTT. It yields the protein CASSRLIGTNEKLFF.

This chain joins TRBV29-1 and TRBJ1-1; tentatively, D is TRBD1 (5 bases). CDR3 size: 14 residues. Germline lookup yields CDR1 SQVTM and CDR2 ANQGSEA. The germline V and J ends were trimmed by 4 bases and 4 bases, with 16 bases remaining between them. The CDR3, as DNA: TGCAGCGTTGCCTTTAGGGGCGTTGGCACTGAAGCTTTCTTT. Amino acid sequence: CSVAFRGVGTEAFF.

J is TRBJ2-1 and V is TRBV5-1; 8 positions match TRBD1. Germline V gene sequence: CDR1 SGHRS, CDR2 YFSETQ. Trimming at V came to 1 base and at J to 3 bases, leaving 3 bases not matched to a gene. CDR3 length: 15 amino acids. CDR3 coding DNA: TGCGCCAGCAGCTTGAGTGGGACAGGCTACAATGAGCAGTTCTTC. Encoded protein: CASSLSGTGYNEQFF.

The rearrangement links TRBV15 to TRBJ1-2, with 11 nucleotides matching TRBD1. The ends lost 0 bases at V and 0 bases at J; junction bases unmatched: 3. Germline loops: CDR1 LNHNV, CDR2 YYDKDF (reference sequence). This CDR3 region has 17 residues. CDR3 protein: CATSREGQGVPNYGYTF. CDR3 nucleotide sequence: TGTGCCACCAGCAGAGAGGGACAGGGGGTTCCTAACTATGGCTACACCTTC.

The table lists this clone with a count of one. The V gene is TRBV6-5, the J gene TRBJ2-7; D perhaps matches TRBD2 (5 bases). Trimming removed 6 bases from V and 7 bases from J, with 13 bases in between. CDR1 and CDR2 (germline): MNHEY, SVGAGI. The CDR3 extends over 12 amino acids. Here the CDR3 reads CASRYRTWEQYF. CDR3 DNA: TGTGCCAGCAGGTATCGGACTTGGGAGCAGTACTTC.

This clone appeared a single time. In nucleotides, the CDR3 is TGTGCCAGTAGTGGAGACTACCCCTTTAAGTCCCAGTACTTC. It codes for CASSGDYPFKSQYF. The rearrangement uses TRBV19 and TRBJ2-5, with D perhaps matching TRBD2 (5 bases). Trimming took off 5 bases at V and 9 bases at J, with 19 bases between the two ends. The CDR3 consists of 14 residues. Germline V gene lookup returns CDR1 LNHDA and CDR2 SQIVND (reference sequence).

The chain couples TRBV7-9 to TRBJ2-7; 7 bases line up with TRBD2. With 5 bases clipped from V and 0 bases from J, the junction kept 4 bases outside the gene matches. CDR3 length: 14 residues. Germline loops: CDR1 SEHNR, CDR2 FQNEAQ (reference sequence). CDR3 region: CASSTSGASYEQYF. CDR3 bases: TGTGCCAGCAGCACGAGCGGGGCCTCCTACGAGCAGTACTTC.

The rearrangement joins TRBV19 to TRBJ2-7, with 7 positions matching TRBD2. The germline CDR1 and CDR2 sequences are LNHDA and SQIVND (reference sequence). Trimming cost V 5 bases and J 5 bases; bases outside gene matches: 15. This CDR3 comprises 16 residues. The CDR3 DNA sequence: TGTGCCAGTAGTCCTGTCGCAACTAGCGCCTCTAACGAGCAGTACTTC. This encodes CASSPVATSASNEQYF.

This clone was detected only a few times. This chain uses TRBV18 with TRBJ2-2; the D gene is possibly TRBD1 (6 bases). CDR1 is KGHSH and CDR2 is LQKENI in the germline V gene. The CDR3 length is 16 residues. V was shortened by 4 bases and J by 0 bases, with 12 bases between the two germline ends. The chain's CDR3 is CASSRSTGTNTGELFF. The CDR3 DNA sequence: TGTGCCAGCTCACGCTCGACAGGCACGAACACCGGGGAGCTGTTTTTT. The full variable domain, in which reference TRBV18 and TRBJ2-2 provide the parts outside the CDR3, is NAGVMQNPRHLVRRRGQEARLRCSPMKGHSHVYWYRQLPEEGLKFMVYLQKENIIDESGMPKERFSAEFPKEGPSILRIQQVVRGDSAAYFCASSRSTGTNTGELFFGEGSRLTVL.